The rows below give T cell receptor beta chains drawn from one sample of a study of identifying expanded T cells in peripheral blood. Profiling relied on immunoSEQ multiplex PCR, and the TCRdb table lists in-frame clones only, not all of them. Counted here are approximately 85,000 clones, around 89% occurring once; the ten biggest clones make up roughly 20%. The sequencing sample was made of blood. These receptors came from a person between 18 and 75 years old in good health. The CDR3 runs from the conserved cysteine through the conserved F or W. A D gene is named only where the DNA matches it firmly. Size is stated for part of the rows, as once, few or many counts, or as a class when the clone is expanded.

cdr3_aa cdr3_nt clone_size j_call d_call v_call
CASSPRAPPAYEQYF TGTGCCAGCTCACCGCGGGCTCCACCGGCTTACGAGCAGTACTTC - TRBJ2-7 - TRBV18
CASSQGTRGEANNQPQHF TGTGCCAGCAGCCAAGGGACTCGAGGGGAAGCTAACAATCAGCCCCAGCATTTT - TRBJ1-5 - TRBV4-2
CANRTKRTEAFF TGTGCCAACCGGACCAAGAGAACTGAAGCTTTCTTT - TRBJ1-1 - TRBV2
CASLGLYGYTF TGTGCCAGCCTAGGGCTATATGGCTACACCTTC - TRBJ1-2 - TRBV6-1
CATSGGGQRETQYF TGTGCCACCTCCGGCGGGGGGCAGAGAGAGACCCAGTACTTC - TRBJ2-5 TRBD2 TRBV10-3
CASSYGLAGEYGQETQYF TGCGCCAGCAGCTATGGACTAGCGGGGGAGTATGGACAAGAGACCCAGTACTTC - TRBJ2-5 TRBD2 TRBV5-1
CSARSENTQYF TGCAGTGCTAGGTCTGAAAATACGCAGTATTTT - TRBJ2-3 - TRBV20-1
CASSLGRTLYGYTF TGTGCCAGCAGTTTGGGCAGGACACTCTATGGCTACACCTTC - TRBJ1-2 - TRBV28
CASGNREGNTIYF TGTGCCAGCGGGAACAGGGAAGGAAACACCATATATTTT - TRBJ1-3 - TRBV5-4
CASSPTLGDQPQHF TGTGCCAGCAGCCCGACGCTGGGCGATCAGCCCCAGCATTTT - TRBJ1-5 - TRBV7-9
CASSLVPRQGQETQYF TGTGCCAGCAGCTTAGTTCCGAGACAGGGGCAAGAGACCCAGTACTTC - TRBJ2-5 TRBD1 TRBV11-2
CASRAESGITYEQYF TGTGCCAGCAGAGCCGAAAGCGGGATCACCTACGAGCAGTACTTC - TRBJ2-7 TRBD2 TRBV2
CASGPGGQPQHF TGTGCTAGTGGCCCGGGGGGTCAGCCCCAGCATTTT - TRBJ1-5 - TRBV12-5
CASSEGLLSGEYF TGTGCCAGCAGTGAAGGGTTACTAAGCGGGGAATACTTC - TRBJ2-7 TRBD2 TRBV6-1
CASSPTGEPMNIQYF TGCGCCAGCAGCCCGACAGGGGAGCCTATGAACATTCAGTACTTC - TRBJ2-4 TRBD1 TRBV4-3
CASSWQKGESEAFF TGTGCCAGCTCTTGGCAAAAAGGGGAGTCTGAAGCTTTCTTT - TRBJ1-1 - TRBV18
CASSIDRRSLRVGSPLHF TGTGCCAGTAGTATAGATCGCAGGTCTCTGCGTGTGGGCTCACCCCTCCACTTT - TRBJ1-6 - TRBV19
CASGRAGGTNEQYF TGTGCCAGCGGACGAGCGGGGGGGACTAATGAGCAGTACTTC - TRBJ2-7 TRBD2 TRBV5-4
CASSQGLAGGLSYNEQFF TGTGCCAGCAGCCAAGGACTAGCGGGGGGGCTCTCCTACAATGAGCAGTTCTTC - TRBJ2-1 TRBD2 TRBV7-8
CASSESGPGGYTF TGTGCCAGCAGTGAGTCCGGTCCCGGTGGCTACACCTTC - TRBJ1-2 - TRBV6-1
CASSPAKRVVLEKLFF TGTGCCAGCAGCCCGGCCAAACGGGTCGTCCTTGAAAAACTGTTTTTT once TRBJ1-4 - TRBV27
CASSIDHRNNYGYTF TGTGCCAGTAGTATAGATCACAGGAATAACTATGGCTACACCTTC - TRBJ1-2 - TRBV19
CASSLSRTGGTQYF TGTGCCAGCAGCTTATCACGGACTGGGGGGACCCAGTACTTC - TRBJ2-5 - TRBV7-2
CAISKDRGGGTNEKLFF TGTGCCATCAGTAAAGACAGGGGGGGAGGAACTAATGAAAAACTGTTTTTT - TRBJ1-4 TRBD1 TRBV10-3
CASSYGGGPSNEQFF TGTGCCAGCAGTTACGGCGGGGGGCCATCGAATGAGCAGTTCTTC - TRBJ2-1 TRBD2 TRBV6-5
CASSQVVHNTDTQYF TGCGCCAGCAGCCAAGTAGTCCACAACACAGATACGCAGTATTTT - TRBJ2-3 - TRBV4-3
CASSSLDGGFSYEQYF TGTGCCAGCAGCTCCCTAGACGGGGGGTTCTCCTACGAGCAGTACTTC - TRBJ2-7 TRBD2 TRBV14
CASRWDKGESPLHF TGCGCCAGCAGGTGGGACAAAGGAGAGTCACCCCTCCACTTT once TRBJ1-6 - TRBV5-1
CAISDPAGGLGETQYF TGTGCCATCAGTGACCCGGCGGGGGGACTTGGAGAGACCCAGTACTTC - TRBJ2-5 TRBD2 TRBV10-3
CSAGVGQAYEQYF TGCAGCGCTGGGGTTGGACAGGCCTACGAGCAGTACTTC - TRBJ2-7 TRBD1 TRBV29-1
CASSPIWRPEETQYF TGTGCCAGCTCACCAATTTGGCGGCCCGAGGAGACCCAGTACTTC - TRBJ2-5 - TRBV18
CASSYRENTGELFF TGTGCCAGCAGTTACAGGGAGAACACCGGGGAGCTGTTTTTT - TRBJ2-2 - TRBV6-5
CASSQTDSNQPQHF TGTGCCAGCAGCCAAACAGATAGCAATCAGCCCCAGCATTTT - TRBJ1-5 - TRBV7-8
CAIRARDGPNEKLFF TGTGCCATCAGAGCTCGGGACGGACCCAATGAAAAACTGTTTTTT - TRBJ1-4 - TRBV10-3
CASSYRGLGETQYF TGCGCCAGCAGCTACAGGGGGCTGGGGGAGACCCAGTACTTC - TRBJ2-5 TRBD1 TRBV5-1
CASRTGNSGNTIYF TGCGCCAGCAGAACCGGGAACTCTGGAAACACCATATATTTT - TRBJ1-3 - TRBV5-1
CASSQANQPQHF TGTGCCAGCTCCCAGGCTAATCAGCCCCAGCATTTT - TRBJ1-5 - TRBV28
CASSSDPGLAGYKGTGELFF TGCGCCAGCAGCAGCGATCCGGGACTAGCGGGTTACAAGGGGACCGGGGAGCTGTTTTTT - TRBJ2-2 TRBD2 TRBV5-1
CASSPTALSEKLFF TGTGCCAGCAGCCCGACAGCCTTAAGTGAAAAACTGTTTTTT - TRBJ1-4 - TRBV5-6
CAWTLGSSGNTIYF TGTGCCTGGACACTAGGCAGCTCTGGAAACACCATATATTTT once TRBJ1-3 - TRBV30
CSVGPGNNQPQHF TGCAGCGTTGGACCGGGAAATAATCAGCCCCAGCATTTT once TRBJ1-5 - TRBV29-1
CASSPGEGGLYGYTF TGTGCCAGCAGCCCCGGCGAGGGCGGATTATATGGCTACACCTTC - TRBJ1-2 - TRBV27
CASSWTRASGSEQYF TGTGCCAGCAGCTGGACCCGGGCCAGCGGGTCAGAGCAGTACTTC - TRBJ2-7 - TRBV5-5
CASNNLTGVSTEAFF TGTGCCAGTAATAACTTGACAGGGGTTAGCACTGAAGCTTTCTTT once TRBJ1-1 TRBD1 TRBV19
CASSLGTDEQYF TGTGCCAGCAGCTTGGGGACAGACGAGCAGTACTTC - TRBJ2-7 - TRBV5-6
CASSYLGCTEAFF TGTGCCAGCAGTTACCTCGGGTGCACTGAAGCTTTCTTT - TRBJ1-1 - TRBV6-7
CASSESASAEKLFF TGCGCCAGCAGTGAGTCGGCATCGGCGGAAAAACTGTTTTTT - TRBJ1-4 - TRBV10-2
CASSPRDRSYGYTF TGTGCCAGCAGCCCCCGGGACAGGTCCTATGGCTACACCTTC - TRBJ1-2 TRBD1 TRBV7-9
CASGQYYEQYF TGTGCCAGTGGACAATACTACGAGCAGTACTTC once TRBJ2-7 - TRBV25-1
CASSLGTLEDTGELFF TGTGCCAGCAGCTTAGGGACCCTTGAGGACACCGGGGAGCTGTTTTTT - TRBJ2-2 - TRBV11-3
CASSSRPGLAGGSHEQYF TGTGCCAGCAGCAGCAGACCGGGACTAGCGGGGGGTTCCCACGAGCAGTACTTC - TRBJ2-7 TRBD2 TRBV4-2
CASSVGQPNTEAFF TGTGCCAGCAGCGTGGGACAGCCGAACACTGAAGCTTTCTTT - TRBJ1-1 TRBD1 TRBV11-3
CASSPPGFTGELFF TGTGCCAGCTCACCACCGGGTTTCACCGGGGAGCTGTTTTTT few TRBJ2-2 - TRBV18
CASSLRRGQETQYF TGTGCCAGCAGTTTGCGCAGGGGGCAAGAGACCCAGTACTTC - TRBJ2-5 TRBD1 TRBV28
CASSQGFLGSPLHF TGTGCCAGCAGCCAAGGGTTTCTAGGTTCACCCCTCCACTTT - TRBJ1-6 - TRBV11-2
CASRPGRVTYEQYF TGTGCCAGCAGGCCGGGACGGGTGACATACGAGCAGTACTTC - TRBJ2-7 - TRBV6-1